This T cell receptor (beta chain) was sequenced during a study of shared clonotypes between healthy human individuals. About the study: Donors had three CD4 naive, three CD4 memory, two CD8 naive and one CD8 memory plate apiece. Study outcomes and limitations: A handful of donors had around 5% of their naive CD4 clonotypes in common.

Comments on this clone: Its target is unknown.

This CDR3 has 15 residues. Deletions cut 6 bases from V and 3 bases from J, with 18 bases between. Germline CDR1 is LGHNT and CDR2 is FRNRAP. Clones were read by immunoSEQ multiplex PCR, and TCRdb kept only the in-frame ones, dropping some. The repertoire has 760,000 or so clones, 90% to 98% of them found once; the top ten carry over 0.2%. Terminally differentiated effector memory CD45RA+ cells were excluded by CCR7 positive selection of CD45RO-negative cells. The receptor was derived from a man in his thirties or forties in good health. The V and J genes are TRBV12-5 and TRBJ2-7, with D perhaps TRBD1 or TRBD2 (5 bases each). Sequences were obtained from naive CD8+ T cells sorted from blood. CDR3 DNA sequence: TGTGCTAGTGGCCTATCGGGACGAGGGATCTACGAGCAGTACTTC. Protein: CASGLSGRGIYEQYF.